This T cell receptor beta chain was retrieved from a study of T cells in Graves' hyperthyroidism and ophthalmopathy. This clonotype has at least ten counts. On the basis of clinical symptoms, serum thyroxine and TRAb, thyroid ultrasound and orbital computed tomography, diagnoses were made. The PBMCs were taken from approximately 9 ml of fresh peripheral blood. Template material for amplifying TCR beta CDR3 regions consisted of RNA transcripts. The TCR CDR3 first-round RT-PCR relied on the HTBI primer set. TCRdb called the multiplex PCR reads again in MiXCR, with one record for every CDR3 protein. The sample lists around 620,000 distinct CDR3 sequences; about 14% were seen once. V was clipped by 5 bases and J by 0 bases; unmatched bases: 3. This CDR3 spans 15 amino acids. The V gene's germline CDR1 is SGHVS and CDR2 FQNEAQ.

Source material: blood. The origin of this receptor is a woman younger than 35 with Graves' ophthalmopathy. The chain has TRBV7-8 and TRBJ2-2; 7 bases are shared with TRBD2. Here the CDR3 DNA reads TGTGCCAGCAGCCCTGGACTAGCGAACACCGGGGAGCTGTTTTTT. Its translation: CASSPGLANTGELFF. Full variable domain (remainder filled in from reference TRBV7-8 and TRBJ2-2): GAGVSQSPRYKVAKRGQDVALRCDPISGHVSLFWYQQALGQGPEFLTYFQNEAQLDKSGLPSDRFFAERPEGSVSTLKIQRTQQEDSAVYLCASSPGLANTGELFFGEGSRLTVL.